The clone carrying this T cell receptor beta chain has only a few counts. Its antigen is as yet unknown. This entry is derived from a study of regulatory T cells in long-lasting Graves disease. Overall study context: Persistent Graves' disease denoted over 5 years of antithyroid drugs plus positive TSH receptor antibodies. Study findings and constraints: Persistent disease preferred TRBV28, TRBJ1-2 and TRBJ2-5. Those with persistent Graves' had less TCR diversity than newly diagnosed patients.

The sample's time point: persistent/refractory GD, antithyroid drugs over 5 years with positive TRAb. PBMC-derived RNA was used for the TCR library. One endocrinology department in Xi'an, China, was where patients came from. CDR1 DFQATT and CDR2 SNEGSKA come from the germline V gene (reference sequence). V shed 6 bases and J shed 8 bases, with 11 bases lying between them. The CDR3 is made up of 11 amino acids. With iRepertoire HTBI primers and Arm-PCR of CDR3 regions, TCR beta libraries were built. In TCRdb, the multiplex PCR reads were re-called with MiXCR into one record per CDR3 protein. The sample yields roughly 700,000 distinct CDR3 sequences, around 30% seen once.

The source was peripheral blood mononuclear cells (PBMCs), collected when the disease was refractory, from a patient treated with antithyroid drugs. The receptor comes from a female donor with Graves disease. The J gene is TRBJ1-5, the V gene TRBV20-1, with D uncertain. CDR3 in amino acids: CSAPAGEPQHF. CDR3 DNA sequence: TGCAGTGCCCCCGCTGGAGAGCCCCAGCATTTT.